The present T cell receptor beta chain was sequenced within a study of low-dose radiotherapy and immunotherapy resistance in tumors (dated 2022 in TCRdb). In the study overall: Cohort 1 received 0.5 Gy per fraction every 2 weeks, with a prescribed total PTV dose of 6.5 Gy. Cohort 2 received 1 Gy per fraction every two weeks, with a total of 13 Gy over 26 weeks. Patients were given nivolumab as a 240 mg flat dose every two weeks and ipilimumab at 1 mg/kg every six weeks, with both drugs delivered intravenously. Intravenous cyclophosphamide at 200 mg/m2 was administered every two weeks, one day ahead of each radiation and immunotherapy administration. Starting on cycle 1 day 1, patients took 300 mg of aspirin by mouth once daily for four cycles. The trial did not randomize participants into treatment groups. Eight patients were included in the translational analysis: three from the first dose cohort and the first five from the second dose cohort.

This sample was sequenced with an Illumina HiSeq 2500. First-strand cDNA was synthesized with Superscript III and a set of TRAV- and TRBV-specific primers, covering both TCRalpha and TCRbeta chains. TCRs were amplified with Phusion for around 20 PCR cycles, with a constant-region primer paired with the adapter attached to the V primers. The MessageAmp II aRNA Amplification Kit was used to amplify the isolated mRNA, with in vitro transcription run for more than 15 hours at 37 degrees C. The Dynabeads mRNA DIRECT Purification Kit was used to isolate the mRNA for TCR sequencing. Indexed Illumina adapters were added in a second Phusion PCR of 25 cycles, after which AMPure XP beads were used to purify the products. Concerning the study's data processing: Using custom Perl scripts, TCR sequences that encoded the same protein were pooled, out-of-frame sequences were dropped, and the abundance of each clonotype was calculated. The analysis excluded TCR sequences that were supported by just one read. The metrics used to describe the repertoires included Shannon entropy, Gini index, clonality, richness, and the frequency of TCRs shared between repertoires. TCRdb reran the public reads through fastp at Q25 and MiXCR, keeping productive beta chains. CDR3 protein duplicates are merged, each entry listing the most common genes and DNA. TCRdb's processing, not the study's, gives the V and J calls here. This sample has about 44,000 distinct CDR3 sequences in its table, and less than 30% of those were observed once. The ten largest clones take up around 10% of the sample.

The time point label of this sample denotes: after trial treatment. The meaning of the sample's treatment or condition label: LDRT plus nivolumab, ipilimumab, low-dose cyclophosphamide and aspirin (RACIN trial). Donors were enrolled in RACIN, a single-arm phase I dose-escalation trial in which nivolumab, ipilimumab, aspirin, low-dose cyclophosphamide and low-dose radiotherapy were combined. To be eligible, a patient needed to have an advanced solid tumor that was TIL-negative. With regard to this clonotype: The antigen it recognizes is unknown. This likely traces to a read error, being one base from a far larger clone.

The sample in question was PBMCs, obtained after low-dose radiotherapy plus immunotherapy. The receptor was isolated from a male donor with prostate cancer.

At the DNA level, the sequence is TGCGCCAGCAGCATGACCGGGACTAGCTACAATGAGCAGTACTTC. Its translation is CASSMTGTSYNEQYF. Recombination connected TRBV5-1 to TRBJ2-7; a stretch of 9 junction bases matches TRBD2. V has 4 bases trimmed and J has 7 bases trimmed; junction bases matching no gene number 12. From a lookup of the germline V gene, CDR1 and CDR2 are SGHRS and YFSETQ. From its cysteine to its phenylalanine, the CDR3 spans 15 amino acids. CDR3 DNA is the only sequence kept; it has 45 bases, read in frame from the first base.